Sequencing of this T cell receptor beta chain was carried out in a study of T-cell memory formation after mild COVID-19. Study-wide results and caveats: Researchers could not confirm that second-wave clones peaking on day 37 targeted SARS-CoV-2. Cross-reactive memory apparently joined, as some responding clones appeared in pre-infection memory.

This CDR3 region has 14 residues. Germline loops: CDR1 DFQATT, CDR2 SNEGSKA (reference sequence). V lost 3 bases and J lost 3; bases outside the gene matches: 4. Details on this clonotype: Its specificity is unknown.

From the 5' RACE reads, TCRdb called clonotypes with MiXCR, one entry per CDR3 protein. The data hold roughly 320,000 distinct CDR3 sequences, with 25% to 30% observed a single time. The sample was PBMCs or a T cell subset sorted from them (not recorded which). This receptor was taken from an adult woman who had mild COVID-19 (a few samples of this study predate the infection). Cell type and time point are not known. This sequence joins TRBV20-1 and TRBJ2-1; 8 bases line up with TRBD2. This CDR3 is CSASGRDHYNEQFF. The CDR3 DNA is TGCAGTGCTAGCGGGAGGGATCACTACAATGAGCAGTTCTTC.